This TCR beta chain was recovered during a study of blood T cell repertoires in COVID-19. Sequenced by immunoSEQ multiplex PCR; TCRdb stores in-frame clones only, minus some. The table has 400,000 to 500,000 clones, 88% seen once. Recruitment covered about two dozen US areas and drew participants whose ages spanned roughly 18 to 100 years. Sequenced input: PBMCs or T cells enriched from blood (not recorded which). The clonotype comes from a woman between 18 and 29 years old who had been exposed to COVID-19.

DNA of the CDR3: TGTGCCAGCAGCGTAGCCGGTCGGTCAGGGATATTGGCAAGAGAGACCCAGTACTTC. Translated: CASSVAGRSGILARETQYF. The rearrangement joins TRBV9 to TRBJ2-5, with a possible D match to TRBD1 (5 bases). The CDR3 has 19 residues. Trimming left V 0 bases short and J 4 bases short, with 25 bases between. Germline V gene sequence: CDR1 SGDLS, CDR2 YYNGEE. Filled out from reference TRBV9 and TRBJ2-5, the complete variable domain reads DSGVTQTPKHLITATGQRVTLRCSPRSGDLSVYWYQQSLDQGLQFLIQYYNGEERAKGNILERFSAQQFPDLHSELNLSSLELGDSALYFCASSVAGRSGILARETQYFGPGTRLLVL.